One T cell receptor beta chain is described in this entry. The source of the sample is a study of blood T cell repertoires in COVID-19. Clones were sequenced by immunoSEQ multiplex PCR, and TCRdb holds only the in-frame ones, with some missing. In the table there are 9,500 to 15,000 clones, around 85% of which are singletons. The germline CDR1 and CDR2 sequences are LNHNV and YYDKDF (reference sequence). The CDR3 loop spans 16 amino acids. With 8 bases clipped from V and 2 bases from J, the junction kept 12 bases outside the gene matches. The source is a human donor in a cohort sampled during active COVID-19. The chain combines TRBV15 with TRBJ2-3, with 8 bases identical to TRBD1. The sequencing input was peripheral blood. CDR3 coding DNA: TGTGCCACCCTCAAGGGACAGGCGGGAAACACAGATACGCAGTATTTT. Amino acid sequence: CATLKGQAGNTDTQYF. Looking up the rest from reference TRBV15 and TRBJ2-3 gives the full variable domain: DAMVIQNPRYQVTQFGKPVTLSCSQTLNHNVMYWYQQKSSQAPKLLFHYYDKDFNNEADTPDNFQSRRPNTSFCFLDIRSPGLGDTAMYLCATLKGQAGNTDTQYFGPGTRLTVL.